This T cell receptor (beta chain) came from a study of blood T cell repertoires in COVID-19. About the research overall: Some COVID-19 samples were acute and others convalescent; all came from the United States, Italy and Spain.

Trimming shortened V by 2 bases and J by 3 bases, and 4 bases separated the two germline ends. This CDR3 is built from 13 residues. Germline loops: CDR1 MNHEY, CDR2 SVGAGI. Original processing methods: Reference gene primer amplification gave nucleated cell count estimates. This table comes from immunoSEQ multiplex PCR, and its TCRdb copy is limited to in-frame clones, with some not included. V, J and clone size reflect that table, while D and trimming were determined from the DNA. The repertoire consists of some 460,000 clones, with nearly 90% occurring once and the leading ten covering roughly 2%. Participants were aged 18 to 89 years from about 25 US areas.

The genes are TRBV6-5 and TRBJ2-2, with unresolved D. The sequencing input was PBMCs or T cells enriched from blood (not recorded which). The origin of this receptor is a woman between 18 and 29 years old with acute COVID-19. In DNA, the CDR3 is TGTGCCAGCAGTTACGAGGACACCGGGGAGCTGTTTTTT. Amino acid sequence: CASSYEDTGELFF.